The 18 T cell receptor beta chains reported below all come from one sample, sequenced in a study of blood T cell repertoires in COVID-19. Sequenced by immunoSEQ multiplex PCR; TCRdb stores in-frame clones only, minus some. The profile shows 250,000 to 350,000 clones, roughly 83% of them singletons. Sequencing used peripheral blood. The receptors were sampled from a human donor with COVID-19, enrolled during active disease. The donor label of this sample is uncertain.

The V call is TRBV14, the J call TRBJ2-7, with D possibly TRBD1 on 5 matching bases. Trimming stripped 4 bases from V and 3 bases from J, with 13 bases between. CDR3 size: 14 residues. Per germline, CDR1 SGHDN and CDR2 FVKESK. This CDR3 reads CASSRQADSYEQYF. The DNA of the CDR3 is TGTGCCAGCAGCCGACAAGCCGACAGCTACGAGCAGTACTTC.

The V gene is TRBV5-6, the J gene TRBJ2-4, with D possibly matching TRBD2 (5 bases). This CDR3 has 16 residues. V lost 0 bases and J lost 2, with 12 bases in between. CDR1 is SGHDT and CDR2 is YYEEEE in the germline V gene. CDR3: CASSLGGLATKNIQYF. The CDR3 DNA is TGTGCCAGCAGCTTGGGGGGTTTAGCGACCAAAAACATTCAGTACTTC. Using reference TRBV5-6 and TRBJ2-4 for the parts outside the CDR3, the full variable domain is DAGVTQSPTHLIKTRGQQVTLRCSPKSGHDTVSWYQQALGQGPQFIFQYYEEEERQRGNFPDRFSGHQFPNYSSELNVNALLLGDSALYLCASSLGGLATKNIQYFGAGTRLSVL.

This rearrangement joins TRBV5-4 to TRBJ1-5; no clear D. Trimming took off 4 bases at V and 1 base at J, with 9 bases between the two ends. Germline CDR1 SGHNT, CDR2 YYREEE (reference sequence). CDR3 length: 14 amino acids. The CDR3 spells CASSVDRSNQPQHF. The CDR3 DNA reads TGTGCCAGCAGCGTGGACCGGAGCAATCAGCCCCAGCATTTT. The whole variable domain, filled in from reference TRBV5-4 and TRBJ1-5, reads ETGVTQSPTHLIKTRGQQVTLRCSSQSGHNTVSWYQQALGQGPQFIFQYYREEENGRGNFPPRFSGLQFPNYSSELNVNALELDDSALYLCASSVDRSNQPQHFGDGTRLSIL.

Turning to this clone: Other DNA sequences within the sample encode an identical CDR3. CDR3 coding DNA: TGTGCCTGGAGTGTCGGGGGGACGCAGTATTTT. Translating gives CAWSVGGTQYF. V is TRBV30 and J is TRBJ2-3; TRBD2 agrees at 7 bases. This CDR3 region has 11 residues. The ends lost 0 bases at V and 9 bases at J; junction bases unmatched: 0. The V gene's germline CDR1 is GTSNPN and CDR2 SVGIG (reference sequence).

The V and J genes are TRBV3-1 (or the pseudogene TRBV3-2) and TRBJ2-1, with 7 bases matching TRBD2. V lost 4 bases, J lost 3 bases, and 3 bases stayed unmatched. The CDR3 runs to 14 residues. Germline V gives CDR1 LGHDT, CDR2 YNNKEL (reference sequence). CDR3 sequence (DNA): TGTGCCAGCAGCCGTAAGCGGGACTACAATGAGCAGTTCTTC. Amino acids: CASSRKRDYNEQFF.

Only one count was recorded for this clone. The V gene is TRBV28, the J gene TRBJ1-1; D is possibly TRBD1 (6 bases). Germline V CDR1 and CDR2: MDHEN, SYDVKM. There are 14 residues in the CDR3. Trimming pared 5 bases from V and 0 bases from J, leaving 10 bases between. In DNA, the CDR3 is TGTGCCAGCAGTCCTGACAGGCTGAACACTGAAGCTTTCTTT. Translating gives CASSPDRLNTEAFF.

In this sample, this clone turned up a few times. V usage is TRBV27 and J usage is TRBJ2-3; 7 positions agree with TRBD2. Looked up from germline, CDR1 is MNHEY and CDR2 is SMNVEV (reference sequence). Trimming took 6 bases from V and 5 from J; bases not matched to a gene: 17. This CDR3 is 17 amino acids long. As DNA, the CDR3 is TGTGCCAGCAGGTCATACCCGGGTCGGGACTACCAAGATACGCAGTATTTT. As protein: CASRSYPGRDYQDTQYF.

This chain joins TRBV7-9 and TRBJ1-6; no clear D gene. CDR3 length equals 14 residues. V was cut by 6 bases and J by 9 bases, with 15 bases left in between. The germline CDR1 and CDR2 sequences are SEHNR and FQNEAQ (reference sequence). CDR3 protein: CASSPNANGSPLHF. The CDR3 DNA reads as TGTGCCAGCAGTCCTAATGCTAATGGTTCACCCCTCCACTTT. The entire variable domain, with the rest obtained from reference TRBV7-9 and TRBJ1-6, is as follows: DTGVSQNPRHKITKRGQNVTFRCDPISEHNRLYWYRQTLGQGPEFLTYFQNEAQLEKSRLLSDRFSAERPKGSFSTLEIQRTEQGDSAMYLCASSPNANGSPLHFGNGTRLTVT.

This chain uses TRBV24-1 with TRBJ1-1; TRBD1 aligns across 9 bases. V lost 3 bases and J lost 3; bases outside the gene matches: 19. The length of the CDR3 is 20 residues. Germline CDR1 KGHDR, CDR2 SFDVKD. The CDR3 spells CATSDPPRPVGQGTYTEAFF. Here the CDR3 DNA reads TGTGCCACCAGTGATCCTCCCCGTCCCGTCGGACAGGGGACGTACACTGAAGCTTTCTTT.

The chain is built from TRBV9 and TRBJ2-1, with 10 bases fitting TRBD2. CDR1 SGDLS and CDR2 YYNGEE come from the germline V gene. This CDR3 spans 17 amino acids. The V and J ends lost 0 bases and 0 bases, in that order; junction bases with no gene match: 3. Here the CDR3 DNA reads TGTGCCAGCAGCGTAGGGGTAGCGGGGGGCTCCTACAATGAGCAGTTCTTC. This gives the protein CASSVGVAGGSYNEQFF.

The V call is TRBV6-5, the J call TRBJ2-2, with 9 bases matching TRBD1. Germline V CDR1 and CDR2: MNHEY, SVGAGI. The CDR3 is 15 amino acids. The V and J ends lost 7 bases and 4 bases, in that order; junction bases with no gene match: 7. CDR3 in amino acids: CASKPGTGFTGELFF. The CDR3, as DNA: TGTGCCAGCAAACCGGGGACAGGGTTCACCGGGGAGCTGTTTTTT.

The rearrangement uses TRBV5-1 and TRBJ1-4; D possibly corresponds to TRBD1 (5 bases). Trimming took off 5 bases at V and 8 bases at J, with 22 bases between the two ends. Germline assignment: CDR1 SGHRS and CDR2 YFSETQ. There are 16 residues in the CDR3. This CDR3 is CASRSQSGGDREKLFF. The DNA of the CDR3 is TGCGCCAGCAGAAGCCAATCCGGGGGGGATAGAGAAAAACTGTTTTTT. The variable domain in full, with the rest retrieved from reference TRBV5-1 and TRBJ1-4, is KAGVTQTPRYLIKTRGQQVTLSCSPISGHRSVSWYQQTPGQGLQFLFEYFSETQRNKGNFPGRFSGRQFSNSRSEMNVSTLELGDSALYLCASRSQSGGDREKLFFGSGTQLSVL.

The rearrangement links TRBV28 to TRBJ2-5; possibly TRBD1 for D (7 bases). The CDR3 covers 17 residues. V was shortened by 3 bases and J by 2 bases, with 19 bases between the two germline ends. In germline, CDR1 is MDHEN, CDR2 SYDVKM. CDR3 residues: CASSFPGGPEAQETQYF. The CDR3 DNA follows: TGTGCCAGCAGTTTTCCAGGGGGGCCAGAAGCTCAAGAGACCCAGTACTTC.

V gene TRBV6-5 combines with J gene TRBJ2-5, with D perhaps matching TRBD2 (7 bases). The CDR3 has 15 residues. Deletions cut 6 bases from V and 3 bases from J, with 17 bases between. CDR1 is MNHEY and CDR2 is SVGAGI in the germline V gene. CDR3 nucleotide sequence: TGTGCCAGCAGCCGTCGGTCGGGGGGCGAAGAGACCCAGTACTTC. Translated, it gives CASSRRSGGEETQYF.

This CDR3 reads CASSLKEHEQYF. CDR3 nucleotides: TGTGCCAGCAGCTTAAAAGAGCACGAGCAGTACTTC. The chain carries TRBV28 and TRBJ2-7, with D unclear. Per germline, CDR1 MDHEN and CDR2 SYDVKM. V was pared by 6 bases and J by 5 bases, with 11 bases between. CDR3 length: 12 residues.

The chain combines TRBV7-2 with TRBJ2-7; TRBD1 aligns across 8 bases. The CDR3 has 15 residues. The germline V gene encodes CDR1 SGHTA and CDR2 FQGNSA. V lost 4 bases, J lost 6 bases, and 11 bases stayed unmatched. The chain's CDR3 is CASSSVVGQGAEQYF. Here the CDR3 DNA reads TGTGCCAGCAGCTCCGTAGTCGGACAGGGAGCCGAGCAGTACTTC.

The V and J genes are TRBV6-4 and TRBJ2-5, with 13 bases lining up with TRBD2. J lost 5 bases, V lost 6 bases, and 18 bases had no gene match. Germline V CDR1 and CDR2: MRHNA, SNTAGT. This CDR3 comprises 19 residues. The chain's CDR3 is CASREIEGLAGLRGETQYF. CDR3 bases: TGTGCCAGCAGAGAGATAGAGGGACTAGCGGGACTAAGAGGGGAGACCCAGTACTTC.

V is TRBV2 and J is TRBJ2-5; D possibly corresponds to TRBD2 (6 bases). Germline CDR1 reads SNHLY; CDR2 reads FYNNEI. Between the trimmed V and J ends, which lost 7 bases and 4 bases, there was a span of 16 bases. The CDR3 has 14 amino acids. In DNA form, the CDR3 reads TGTGCCAGCAAGTTCGGAGGGAACGGAGAGACCCAGTACTTC. Translated, it gives CASKFGGNGETQYF.